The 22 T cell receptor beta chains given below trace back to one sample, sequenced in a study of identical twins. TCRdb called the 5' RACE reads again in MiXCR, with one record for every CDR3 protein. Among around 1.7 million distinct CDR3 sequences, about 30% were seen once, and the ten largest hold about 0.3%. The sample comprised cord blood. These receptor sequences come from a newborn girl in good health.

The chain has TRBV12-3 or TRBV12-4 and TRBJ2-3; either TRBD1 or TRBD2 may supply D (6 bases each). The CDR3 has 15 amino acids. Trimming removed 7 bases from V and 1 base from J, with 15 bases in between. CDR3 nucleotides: TGTGCCAGCACCAGGTGGGGGGCGGGCACAGATACGCAGTATTTT. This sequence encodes CASTRWGAGTDTQYF.

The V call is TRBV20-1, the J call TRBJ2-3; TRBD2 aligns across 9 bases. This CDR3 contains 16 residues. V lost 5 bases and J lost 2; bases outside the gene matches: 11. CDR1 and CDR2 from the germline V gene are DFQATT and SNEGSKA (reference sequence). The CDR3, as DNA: TGCAGTGCTTTCTCGACTACTAGCGGGTACACAGATACGCAGTATTTT. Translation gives CSAFSTTSGYTDTQYF.

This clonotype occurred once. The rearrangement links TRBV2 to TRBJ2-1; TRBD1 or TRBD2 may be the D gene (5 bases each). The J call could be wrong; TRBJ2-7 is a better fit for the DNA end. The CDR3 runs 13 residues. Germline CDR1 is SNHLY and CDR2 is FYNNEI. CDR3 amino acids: CASMGPNYNEQYF. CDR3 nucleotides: TGTGCCAGCATGGGACCGAACTACAATGAGCAGTACTTC.

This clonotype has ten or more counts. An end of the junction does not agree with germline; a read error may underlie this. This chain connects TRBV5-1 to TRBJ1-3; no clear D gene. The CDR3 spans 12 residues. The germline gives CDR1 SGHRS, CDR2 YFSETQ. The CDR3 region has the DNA TGTGCCAGCAGTTTGACAGGAAACACCATATATTTT. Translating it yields CASSLTGNTIYF. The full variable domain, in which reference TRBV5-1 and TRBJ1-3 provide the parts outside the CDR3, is KAGVTQTPRYLIKTRGQQVTLSCSPISGHRSVSWYQQTPGQGLQFLFEYFSETQRNKGNFPGRFSGRQFSNSRSEMNVSTLELGDSALYLCASSLTGNTIYFGEGSWLTVV.

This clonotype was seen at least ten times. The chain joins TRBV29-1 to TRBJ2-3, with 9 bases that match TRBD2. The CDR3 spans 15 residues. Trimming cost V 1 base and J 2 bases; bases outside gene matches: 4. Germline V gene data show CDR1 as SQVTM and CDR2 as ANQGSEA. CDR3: CSVEARGRVTDTQYF. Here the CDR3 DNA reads TGCAGCGTTGAAGCACGCGGGAGGGTCACAGATACGCAGTATTTT.

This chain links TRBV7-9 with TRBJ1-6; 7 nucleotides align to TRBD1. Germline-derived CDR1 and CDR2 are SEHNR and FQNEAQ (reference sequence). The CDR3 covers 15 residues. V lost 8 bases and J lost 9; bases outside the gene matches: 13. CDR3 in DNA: TGTGCCAGCGGCTCGTACAGGGGAAAGGGTTCACCCCTCCACTTT. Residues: CASGSYRGKGSPLHF.

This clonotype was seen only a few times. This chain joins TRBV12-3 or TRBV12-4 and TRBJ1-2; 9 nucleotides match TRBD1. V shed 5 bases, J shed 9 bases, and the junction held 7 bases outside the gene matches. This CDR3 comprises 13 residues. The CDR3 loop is CASSGGQGTSYTF. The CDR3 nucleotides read TGTGCCAGCAGTGGGGGACAGGGTACAAGCTACACCTTC.

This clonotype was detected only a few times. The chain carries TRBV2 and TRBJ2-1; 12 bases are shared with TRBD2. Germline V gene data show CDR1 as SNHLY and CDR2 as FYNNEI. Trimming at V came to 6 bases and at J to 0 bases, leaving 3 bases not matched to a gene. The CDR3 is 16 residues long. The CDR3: CASRGTSGYSYNEQFF. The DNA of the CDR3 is TGTGCCAGCAGAGGGACTAGCGGGTACTCCTACAATGAGCAGTTCTTC.

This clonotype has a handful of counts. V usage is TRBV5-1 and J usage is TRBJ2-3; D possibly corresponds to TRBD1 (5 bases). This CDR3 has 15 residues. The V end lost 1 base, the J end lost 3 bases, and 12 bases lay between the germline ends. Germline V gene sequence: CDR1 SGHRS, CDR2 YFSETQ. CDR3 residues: CASSLTGPPTDTQYF. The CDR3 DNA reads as TGCGCCAGCAGCTTGACAGGCCCACCGACAGATACGCAGTATTTT.

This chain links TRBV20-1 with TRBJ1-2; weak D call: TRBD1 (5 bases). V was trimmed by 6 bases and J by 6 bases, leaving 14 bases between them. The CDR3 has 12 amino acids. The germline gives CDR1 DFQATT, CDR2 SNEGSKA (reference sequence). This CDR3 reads CSAYGHSHGYTF. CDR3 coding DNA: TGCAGTGCATACGGACACTCCCATGGCTACACCTTC.

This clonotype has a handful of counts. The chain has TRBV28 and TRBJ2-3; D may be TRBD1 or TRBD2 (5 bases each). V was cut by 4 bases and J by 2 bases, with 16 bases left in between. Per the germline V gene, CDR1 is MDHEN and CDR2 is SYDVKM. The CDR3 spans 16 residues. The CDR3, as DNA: TGTGCCAGCAGTTCCCCCGGGGCGGAGGACACAGATACGCAGTATTTT. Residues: CASSSPGAEDTDTQYF. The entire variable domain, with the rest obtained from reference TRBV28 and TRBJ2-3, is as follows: DVKVTQSSRYLVKRTGEKVFLECVQDMDHENMFWYRQDPGLGLRLIYFSYDVKMKEKGDIPEGYSVSREKKERFSLILESASTNQTSMYLCASSSPGAEDTDTQYFGPGTRLTVL.

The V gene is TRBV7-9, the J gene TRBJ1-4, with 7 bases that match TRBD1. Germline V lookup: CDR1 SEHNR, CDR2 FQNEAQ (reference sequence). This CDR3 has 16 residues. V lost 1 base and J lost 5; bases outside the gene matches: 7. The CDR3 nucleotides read TGTGCCAGCAGCTTAGGGTTGGGACAGCGGAATGAAAAACTGTTTTTT. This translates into CASSLGLGQRNEKLFF.

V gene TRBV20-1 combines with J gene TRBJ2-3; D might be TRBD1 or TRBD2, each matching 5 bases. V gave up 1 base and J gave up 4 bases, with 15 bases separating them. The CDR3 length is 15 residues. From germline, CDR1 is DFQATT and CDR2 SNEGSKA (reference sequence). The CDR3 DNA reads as TGCAGTGCTAGAGTTGGGGGAGCGCTGTCAGATACGCAGTATTTT. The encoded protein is CSARVGGALSDTQYF.

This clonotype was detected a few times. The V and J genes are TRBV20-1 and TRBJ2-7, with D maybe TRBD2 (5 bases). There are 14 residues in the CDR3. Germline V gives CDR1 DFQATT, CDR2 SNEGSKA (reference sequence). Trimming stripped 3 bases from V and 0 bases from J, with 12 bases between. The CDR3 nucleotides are TGCAGTGCTAGGAGCGGTCCCTCCTCCTACGAGCAGTACTTC. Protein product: CSARSGPSSYEQYF.

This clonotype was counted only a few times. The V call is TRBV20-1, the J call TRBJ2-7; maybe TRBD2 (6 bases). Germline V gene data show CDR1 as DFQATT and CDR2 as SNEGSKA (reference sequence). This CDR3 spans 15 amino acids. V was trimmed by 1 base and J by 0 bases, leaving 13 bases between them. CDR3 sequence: CSARAGLLDSYEQYF. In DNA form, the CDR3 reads TGCAGTGCTAGAGCGGGACTCCTAGACTCCTACGAGCAGTACTTC.

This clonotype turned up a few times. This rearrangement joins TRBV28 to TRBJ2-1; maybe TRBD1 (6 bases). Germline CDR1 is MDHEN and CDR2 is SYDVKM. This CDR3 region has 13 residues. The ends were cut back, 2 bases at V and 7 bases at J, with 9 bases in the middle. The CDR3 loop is CASSLGGFNEQFF. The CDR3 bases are TGTGCCAGCAGTTTAGGGGGCTTTAATGAGCAGTTCTTC.

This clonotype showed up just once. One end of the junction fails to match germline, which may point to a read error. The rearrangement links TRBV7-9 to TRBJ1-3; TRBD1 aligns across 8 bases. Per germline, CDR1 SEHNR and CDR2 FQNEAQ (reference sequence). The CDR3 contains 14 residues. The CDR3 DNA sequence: TGTGCAAGCAGTACGGACAGGGTTGCAAACACCATATATTTT. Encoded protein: CASSTDRVANTIYF.

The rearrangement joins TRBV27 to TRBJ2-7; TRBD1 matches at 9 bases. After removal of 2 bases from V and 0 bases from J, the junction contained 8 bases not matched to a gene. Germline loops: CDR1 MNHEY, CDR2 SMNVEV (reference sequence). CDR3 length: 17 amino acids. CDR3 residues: CASSLKTGGPSSYEQYF. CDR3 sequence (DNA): TGTGCCAGCAGTTTAAAGACAGGGGGACCCAGCTCCTACGAGCAGTACTTC.

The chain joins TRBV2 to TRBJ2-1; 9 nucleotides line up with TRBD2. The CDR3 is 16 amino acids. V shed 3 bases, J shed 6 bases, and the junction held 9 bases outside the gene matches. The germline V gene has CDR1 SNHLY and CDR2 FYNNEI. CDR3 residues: CASSDPASGNCNEQFF. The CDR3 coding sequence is TGTGCCAGCAGTGACCCGGCTAGCGGGAACTGCAATGAGCAGTTCTTC.

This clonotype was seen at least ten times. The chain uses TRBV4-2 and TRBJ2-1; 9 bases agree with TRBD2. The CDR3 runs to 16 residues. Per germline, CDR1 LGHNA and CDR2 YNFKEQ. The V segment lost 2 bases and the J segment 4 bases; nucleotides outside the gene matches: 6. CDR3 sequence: CASSQSLAGFYNEQFF. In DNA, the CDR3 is TGTGCCAGCAGCCAATCCCTAGCGGGGTTTTACAATGAGCAGTTCTTC.

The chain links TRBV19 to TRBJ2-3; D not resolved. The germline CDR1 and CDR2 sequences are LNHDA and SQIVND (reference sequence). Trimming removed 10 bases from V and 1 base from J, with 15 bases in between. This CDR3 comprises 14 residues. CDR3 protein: CATSWKRGTDTQYF. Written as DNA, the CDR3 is TGTGCCACGAGCTGGAAACGGGGCACAGATACGCAGTATTTT.

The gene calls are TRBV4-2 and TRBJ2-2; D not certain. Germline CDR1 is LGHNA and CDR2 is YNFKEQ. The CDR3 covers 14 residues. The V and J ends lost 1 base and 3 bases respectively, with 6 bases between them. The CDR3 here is CASSQVGDTGELFF. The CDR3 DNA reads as TGTGCCAGCAGCCAAGTTGGGGACACCGGGGAGCTGTTTTTT.